Below, one T cell receptor (beta chain) is given with its context. The antigen is unknown. From the 5' RACE reads, TCRdb called clonotypes with MiXCR, one entry per CDR3 protein. The sample includes a few hundred thousand distinct CDR3 sequences, 7% to 9.5% of them seen just once. Donors uniformly comprised healthy Caucasians. The data originate from a study of identical twins. Study-level findings and limits: Conclusions came from cross-sectional statistical analysis, not from following the same donors. Researchers caution that invariant MAIT and iNKT cells could partly confound zero-insertion analyses.

The V segment lost 3 bases and the J segment 2 bases; nucleotides outside the gene matches: 8. This CDR3 is built from 17 residues. Sample: naive T cells sorted from blood. The receptor was isolated from a woman aged 50 to 65 in good health. The chain employs TRBV12-3 or TRBV12-4 and TRBJ1-5, with 9 bases aligning to TRBD1. CDR3 sequence reads: CASSLETGGYGNQPQHF. The DNA for the CDR3 is TGTGCCAGCAGTTTGGAAACAGGGGGCTACGGCAATCAGCCCCAGCATTTT.